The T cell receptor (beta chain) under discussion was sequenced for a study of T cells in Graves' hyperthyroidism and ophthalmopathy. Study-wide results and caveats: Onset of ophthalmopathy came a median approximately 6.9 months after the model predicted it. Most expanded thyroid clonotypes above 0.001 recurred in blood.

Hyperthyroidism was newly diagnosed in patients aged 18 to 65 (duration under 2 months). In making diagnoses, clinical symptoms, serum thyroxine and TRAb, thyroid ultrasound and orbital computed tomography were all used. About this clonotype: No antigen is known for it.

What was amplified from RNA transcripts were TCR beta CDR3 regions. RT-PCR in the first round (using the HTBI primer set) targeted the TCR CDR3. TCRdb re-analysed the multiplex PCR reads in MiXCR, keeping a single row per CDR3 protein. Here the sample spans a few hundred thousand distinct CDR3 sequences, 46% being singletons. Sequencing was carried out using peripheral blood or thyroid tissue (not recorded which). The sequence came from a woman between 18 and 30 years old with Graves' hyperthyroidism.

The CDR3 loop reads CASSRGQGTQSIPEKLFF. The CDR3 bases are TGTGCCAGCAGCCGAGGACAGGGGACTCAGTCAATTCCTGAAAAACTGTTTTTT. This chain links TRBV7-9 with TRBJ1-4, with 9 bases matching TRBD1. With 5 bases clipped from V and 7 bases from J, the junction kept 17 bases outside the gene matches. CDR1 and CDR2 (germline): SEHNR, FQNEAQ (reference sequence). There are 18 residues in the CDR3.